This TCR beta chain was recovered during a study of siplizumab effects on memory and regulatory T cells. Points from the study as a whole: In controls, about a quarter of mappable alloreactive CD4+ clones were Treg-derived on average, versus about 64% with siplizumab. Sequences that were alloreactive and traceable to unstimulated CD4+ memory cells were significantly reduced by siplizumab. It seemed that naive T cells were more diverse than memory cells and were major contributors to the alloresponse. Only a minority of proliferating CD4+ or CD8+ clones had an assignable naive or memory phenotype, with roughly 75-97% lacking one.

TCRdb's copy holds only in-frame clones and misses some; the assay was immunoSEQ multiplex PCR. The sample includes about 91,000 clones, roughly 93% of them seen just once. Concerning this clone itself: The target antigen is unknown.

The source is a human donor in good health. The sequencing sample was made of CD8+ T cells sorted from blood.

In DNA, the CDR3 is TGTGCCAGCAGCCGGAAGGGATTTTACGAGCAGTACTTC. Amino acids: CASSRKGFYEQYF. The chain has TRBV7-8 and TRBJ2-7; D not resolved. Trimming left V 5 bases short and J 4 bases short, with 12 bases between. Germline V gene data show CDR1 as SGHVS and CDR2 as FQNEAQ. CDR3 length: 13 amino acids.